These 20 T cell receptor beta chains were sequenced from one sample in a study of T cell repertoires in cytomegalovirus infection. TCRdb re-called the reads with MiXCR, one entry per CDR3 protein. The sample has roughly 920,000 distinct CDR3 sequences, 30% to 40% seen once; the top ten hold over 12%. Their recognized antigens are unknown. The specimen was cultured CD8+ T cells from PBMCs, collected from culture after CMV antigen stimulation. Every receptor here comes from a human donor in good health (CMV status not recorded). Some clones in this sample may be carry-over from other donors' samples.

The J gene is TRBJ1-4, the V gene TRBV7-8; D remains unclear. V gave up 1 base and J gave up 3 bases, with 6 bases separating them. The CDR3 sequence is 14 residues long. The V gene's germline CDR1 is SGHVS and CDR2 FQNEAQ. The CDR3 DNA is TGTGCCAGCAGCTTAGTGTCTTCTAATGAAAAACTGTTTTTT. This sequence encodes CASSLVSSNEKLFF.

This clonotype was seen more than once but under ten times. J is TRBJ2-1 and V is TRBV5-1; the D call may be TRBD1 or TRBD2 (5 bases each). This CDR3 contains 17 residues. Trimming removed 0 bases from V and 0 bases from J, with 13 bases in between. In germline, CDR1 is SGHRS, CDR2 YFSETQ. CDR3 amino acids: CASSLAGGPSSYNEQFF. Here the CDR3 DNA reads TGCGCCAGCAGCTTGGCTGGGGGTCCGAGCTCCTACAATGAGCAGTTCTTC.

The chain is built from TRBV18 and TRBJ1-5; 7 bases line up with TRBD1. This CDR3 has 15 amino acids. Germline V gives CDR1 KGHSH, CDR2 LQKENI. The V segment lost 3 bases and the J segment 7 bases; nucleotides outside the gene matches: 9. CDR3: CASSPAGQRQQPQHF. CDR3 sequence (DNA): TGTGCCAGCTCACCGGCGGGACAGAGGCAACAGCCCCAGCATTTT.

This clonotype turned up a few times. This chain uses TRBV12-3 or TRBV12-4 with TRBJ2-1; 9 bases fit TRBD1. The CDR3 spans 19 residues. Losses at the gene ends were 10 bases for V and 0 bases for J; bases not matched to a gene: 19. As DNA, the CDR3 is TGTGCCACTGGCTCATCGGGACAGGGTGGGGAAGGCTCCTACAATGAGCAGTTCTTC. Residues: CATGSSGQGGEGSYNEQFF.

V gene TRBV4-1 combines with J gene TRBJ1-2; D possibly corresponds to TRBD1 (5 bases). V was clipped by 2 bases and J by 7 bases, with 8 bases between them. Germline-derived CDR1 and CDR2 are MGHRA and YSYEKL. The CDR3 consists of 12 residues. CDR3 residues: CASSQQGGGYTF. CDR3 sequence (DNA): TGCGCCAGCAGCCAACAGGGAGGTGGCTACACCTTC.

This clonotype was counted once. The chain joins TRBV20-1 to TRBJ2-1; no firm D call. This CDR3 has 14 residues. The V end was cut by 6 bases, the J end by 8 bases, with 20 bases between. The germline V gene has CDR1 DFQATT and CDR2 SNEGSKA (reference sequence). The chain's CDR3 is CSAQTTSSSDEQFF. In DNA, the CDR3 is TGCAGTGCCCAGACCACCTCCAGCTCAGATGAGCAGTTCTTC.

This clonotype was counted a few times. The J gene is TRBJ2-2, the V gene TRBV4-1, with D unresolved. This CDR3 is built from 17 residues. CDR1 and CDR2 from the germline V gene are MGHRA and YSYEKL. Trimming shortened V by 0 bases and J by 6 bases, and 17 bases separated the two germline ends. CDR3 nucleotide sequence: TGCGCCAGCAGCCAAGATAGTACTCGTTTTTACGCCGGGGAGCTGTTTTTT. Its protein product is CASSQDSTRFYAGELFF.

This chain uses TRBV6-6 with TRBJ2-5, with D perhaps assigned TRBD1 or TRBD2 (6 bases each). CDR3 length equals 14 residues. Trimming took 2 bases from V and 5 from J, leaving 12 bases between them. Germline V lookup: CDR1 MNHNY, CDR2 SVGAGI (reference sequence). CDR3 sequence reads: CASSYPEGGETQYF. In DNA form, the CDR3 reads TGTGCCAGCAGTTACCCGGAAGGGGGGGAGACCCAGTACTTC.

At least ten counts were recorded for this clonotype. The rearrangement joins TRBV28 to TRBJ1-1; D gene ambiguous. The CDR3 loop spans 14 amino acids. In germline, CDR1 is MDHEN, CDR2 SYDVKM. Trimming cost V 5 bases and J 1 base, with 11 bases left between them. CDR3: CASSPTRANTEAFF. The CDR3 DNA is TGTGCCAGCAGTCCCACCCGGGCGAACACTGAAGCTTTCTTT.

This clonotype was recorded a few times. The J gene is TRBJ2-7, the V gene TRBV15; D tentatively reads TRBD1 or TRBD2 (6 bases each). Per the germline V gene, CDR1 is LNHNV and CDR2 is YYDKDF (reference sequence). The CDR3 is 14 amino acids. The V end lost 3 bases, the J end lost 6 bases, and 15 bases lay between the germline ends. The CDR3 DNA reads TGTGCCACCAGCAGTTCGAGGGGGGCCTCCGAGCAGTACGTC. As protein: CATSSSRGASEQYV.

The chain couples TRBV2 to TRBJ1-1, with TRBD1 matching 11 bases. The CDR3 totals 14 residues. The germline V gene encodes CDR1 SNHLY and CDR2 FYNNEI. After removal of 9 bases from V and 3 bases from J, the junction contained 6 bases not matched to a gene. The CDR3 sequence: CASPRDRGYTEAFF. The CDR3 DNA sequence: TGTGCCAGTCCCCGGGACAGGGGGTACACTGAAGCTTTCTTT. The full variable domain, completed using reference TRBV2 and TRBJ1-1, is EPEVTQTPSHQVTQMGQEVILRCVPISNHLYFYWYRQILGQKVEFLVSFYNNEISEKSEIFDDQFSVERPDGSNFTLKIRSTKLEDSAMYFCASPRDRGYTEAFFGQGTRLTVV.

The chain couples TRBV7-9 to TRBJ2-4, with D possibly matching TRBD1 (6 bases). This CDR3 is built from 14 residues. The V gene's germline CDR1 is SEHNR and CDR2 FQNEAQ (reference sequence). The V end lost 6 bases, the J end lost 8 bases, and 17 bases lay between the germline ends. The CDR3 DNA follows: TGTGCCAGCAGAAGTTACAGGGACGGGGACATTCAGTACTTC. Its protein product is CASRSYRDGDIQYF. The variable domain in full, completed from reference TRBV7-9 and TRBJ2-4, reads DTGVSQNPRHKITKRGQNVTFRCDPISEHNRLYWYRQTLGQGPEFLTYFQNEAQLEKSRLLSDRFSAERPKGSFSTLEIQRTEQGDSAMYLCASRSYRDGDIQYFGAGTRLSVL.

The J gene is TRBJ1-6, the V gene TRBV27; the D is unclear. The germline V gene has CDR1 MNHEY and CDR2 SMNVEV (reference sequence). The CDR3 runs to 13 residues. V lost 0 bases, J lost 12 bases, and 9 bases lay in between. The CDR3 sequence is CASSLSVDRPLHF. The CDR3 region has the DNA TGTGCCAGCAGTTTATCCGTCGACCGACCCCTCCACTTT.

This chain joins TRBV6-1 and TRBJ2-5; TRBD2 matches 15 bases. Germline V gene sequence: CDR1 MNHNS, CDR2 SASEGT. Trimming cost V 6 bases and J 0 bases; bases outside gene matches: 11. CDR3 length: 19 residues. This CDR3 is CASSQFPGTSGGYQETQYF. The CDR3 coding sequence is TGTGCCAGCAGCCAATTTCCCGGGACTAGCGGGGGGTACCAAGAGACCCAGTACTTC.

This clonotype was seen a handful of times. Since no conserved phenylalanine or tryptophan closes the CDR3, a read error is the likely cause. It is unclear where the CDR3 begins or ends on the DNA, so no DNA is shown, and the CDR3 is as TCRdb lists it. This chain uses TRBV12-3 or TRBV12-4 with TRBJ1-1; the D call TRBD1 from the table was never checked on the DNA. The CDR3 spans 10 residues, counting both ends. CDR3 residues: CASSFPQGRM.

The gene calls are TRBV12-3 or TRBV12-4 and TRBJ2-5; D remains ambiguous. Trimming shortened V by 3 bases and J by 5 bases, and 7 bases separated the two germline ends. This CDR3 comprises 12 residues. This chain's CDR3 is CASSFLVETQYF. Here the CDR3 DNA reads TGTGCCAGCAGTTTTTTAGTGGAGACCCAGTACTTC.

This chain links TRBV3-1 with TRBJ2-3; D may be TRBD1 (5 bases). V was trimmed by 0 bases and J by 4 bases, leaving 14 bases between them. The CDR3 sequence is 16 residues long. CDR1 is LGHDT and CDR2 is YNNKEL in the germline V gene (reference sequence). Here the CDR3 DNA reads TGTGCCAGCAGCCAAGATTACAGGACCAACCCAGATACGCAGTATTTT. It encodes CASSQDYRTNPDTQYF.

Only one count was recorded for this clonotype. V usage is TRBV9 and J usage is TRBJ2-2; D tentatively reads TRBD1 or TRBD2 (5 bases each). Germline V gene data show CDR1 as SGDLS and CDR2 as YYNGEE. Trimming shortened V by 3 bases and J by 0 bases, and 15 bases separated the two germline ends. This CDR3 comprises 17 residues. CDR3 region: CASSEHGTTTNTGELFF. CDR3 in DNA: TGTGCCAGCAGCGAGCACGGGACCACTACGAACACCGGGGAGCTGTTTTTT.

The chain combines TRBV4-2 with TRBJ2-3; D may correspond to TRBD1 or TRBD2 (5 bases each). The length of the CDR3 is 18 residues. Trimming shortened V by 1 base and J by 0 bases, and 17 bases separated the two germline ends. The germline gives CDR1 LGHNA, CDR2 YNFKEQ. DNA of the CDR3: TGTGCCAGCAGCCAAGTGGGGGTGCACCCTCTAAGCACAGATACGCAGTATTTT. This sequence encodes CASSQVGVHPLSTDTQYF.

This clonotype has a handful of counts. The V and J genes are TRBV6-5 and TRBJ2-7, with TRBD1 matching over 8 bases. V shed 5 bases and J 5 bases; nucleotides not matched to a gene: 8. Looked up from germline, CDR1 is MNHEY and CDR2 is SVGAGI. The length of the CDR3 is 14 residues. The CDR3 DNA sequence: TGTGCCAGCAGTCTTTCCGACAGGGGCCACGAGCAGTACTTC. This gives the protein CASSLSDRGHEQYF.